The 18 T cell receptor beta chains below all came from one sample that was sequenced in a study of blood T cell repertoires in COVID-19. Here immunoSEQ multiplex PCR was the method, and the copy in TCRdb shows in-frame clones only, minus some. The sample records under 50,000 clones, roughly 69% being singletons. The sequenced sample consisted of peripheral blood. These receptor sequences come from a man aged 80 or over with acute or convalescent COVID-19.

This clone has only one observation. The chain is built from TRBV2 and TRBJ2-7, with D possibly matching TRBD2 (5 bases). Looked up from germline, CDR1 is SNHLY and CDR2 is FYNNEI. There are 12 residues in the CDR3. Trimming took 5 bases from V and 9 from J, leaving 14 bases between them. CDR3 in amino acids: CASSKSVAGQYF. The CDR3 DNA reads as TGTGCCAGCAGTAAATCAGTGGCGGGGCAGTACTTC.

The V call is TRBV6-5, the J call TRBJ1-5; no clear D gene. This CDR3 has 15 amino acids. Germline V gives CDR1 MNHEY, CDR2 SVGAGI. Between the trimmed V and J ends, which lost 4 bases and 2 bases, there was a span of 12 bases. This chain's CDR3 is CASSSAGVGNQPQHF. The CDR3 DNA is TGTGCCAGCAGTTCAGCGGGTGTTGGCAATCAGCCCCAGCATTTT.

The chain links TRBV18 to TRBJ2-7; TRBD2 is a possible D gene (5 bases). CDR1 and CDR2 from the germline V gene are KGHSH and LQKENI. This CDR3 comprises 15 residues. Trimming shortened V by 4 bases and J by 4 bases, and 17 bases separated the two germline ends. The CDR3 nucleotides read TGTGCCAGCTCACTCGCGGACGGCACGGGGTACGAGCAGTACTTC. Translation gives CASSLADGTGYEQYF.

At least ten counts were recorded for this clone. The chain combines TRBV27 with TRBJ2-1; TRBD2 aligns across 11 bases. Looked up from germline, CDR1 is MNHEY and CDR2 is SMNVEV (reference sequence). V shed 0 bases and J 4 bases; nucleotides not matched to a gene: 2. The CDR3 consists of 16 residues. The CDR3 spells CASSLSGTSGYNEQFF. The CDR3 DNA follows: TGTGCCAGCAGTTTATCCGGGACTAGCGGATACAATGAGCAGTTCTTC.

The chain uses TRBV19 and TRBJ2-2, with TRBD2 identical over 11 bases. This CDR3 contains 15 residues. The germline gives CDR1 LNHDA, CDR2 SQIVND (reference sequence). V shed 5 bases and J 3 bases; nucleotides not matched to a gene: 2. The CDR3 region has the DNA TGTGCCAGTAGTCTGGGACTAGCGGACACCGGGGAGCTGTTTTTT. Amino acid sequence: CASSLGLADTGELFF.

The chain employs TRBV20-1 and TRBJ2-1; TRBD1 matches at 7 bases. Germline loops: CDR1 DFQATT, CDR2 SNEGSKA (reference sequence). CDR3 length: 16 residues. The V gene end was trimmed by 3 bases and the J gene end by 8 bases; junction bases not matched to a gene: 16. Written as DNA, the CDR3 is TGCAGTGCTAGTCTGTGGGGACAGCCCTCTGGGGATGAGCAGTTCTTC. Translated: CSASLWGQPSGDEQFF.

The genes are TRBV15 and TRBJ2-1; TRBD1 matches 9 bases. The CDR3 loop spans 13 amino acids. Germline CDR1 and CDR2: LNHNV and YYDKDF (reference sequence). The V and J ends lost 4 bases and 8 bases, in that order; junction bases with no gene match: 3. The CDR3 sequence is CATSKTGGDEQFF. The CDR3 nucleotides read TGTGCCACCAGCAAAACAGGGGGCGATGAGCAGTTCTTC.

In this sample, this clone turned up a few times. CDR3 nucleotide sequence: TGTGCCAGCACCTTCTCACAGGGTACCTACGAGCAGTACTTC. It is translated as CASTFSQGTYEQYF. The rearrangement uses TRBV7-8 and TRBJ2-7, with D tentatively TRBD1 (6 bases). With 7 bases removed from V and 2 bases from J, the gap between germline ends came to 15 bases. The CDR3 sequence is 14 residues long. In germline, CDR1 is SGHVS, CDR2 FQNEAQ.

The CDR3 region has the DNA TGTGCCAGCAAAGCCCCGTCAGGTACGCAGTATTTT. Its protein is CASKAPSGTQYF. This chain links TRBV27 with TRBJ2-3, with no clear D. The CDR3 has 12 amino acids. Germline V gives CDR1 MNHEY, CDR2 SMNVEV (reference sequence). Trimming took off 7 bases at V and 8 bases at J, with 13 bases between the two ends.

There are a few counts of this clone. V and J are TRBV15 and TRBJ2-7; D not resolved. Trimming left V 0 bases short and J 2 bases short, with 11 bases between. Germline CDR1 LNHNV, CDR2 YYDKDF (reference sequence). CDR3 length: 15 residues. CDR3 DNA sequence: TGTGCCACCAGCAGAGATCCCCTATCCCCCTACGAGCAGTACTTC. Protein product: CATSRDPLSPYEQYF.

J is TRBJ2-7 and V is TRBV10-3, with TRBD2 matching 9 bases. J gave up 2 bases and V 6 bases, and 11 bases lay outside the gene matches. This CDR3 spans 16 amino acids. CDR1 ENHRY and CDR2 SYGVKD come from the germline V gene. CDR3 residues: CAISRLAGVITYEQYF. CDR3 DNA sequence: TGTGCCATCAGCAGATTAGCGGGAGTAATCACCTACGAGCAGTACTTC.

The chain uses TRBV7-3 and TRBJ1-2; 9 nucleotides agree with TRBD1. Per the germline V gene, CDR1 is SGHTA and CDR2 is FQGTGA. The CDR3 sequence is 15 residues long. Trimming took 5 bases from V and 6 from J; bases not matched to a gene: 10. In nucleotides, the CDR3 is TGTGCCAGCAGCGCCGACGCCGGGACAGGGCATGGCTACACCTTC. As protein: CASSADAGTGHGYTF.

This chain connects TRBV5-1 to TRBJ2-7; TRBD1 might be the D (6 bases). Trimming removed 0 bases from V and 5 bases from J, with 9 bases in between. The CDR3 runs to 13 residues. Germline V gene data show CDR1 as SGHRS and CDR2 as YFSETQ. The CDR3 loop reads CASSLAGDHEQYF. The CDR3 nucleotides are TGCGCCAGCAGCTTGGCAGGGGACCACGAGCAGTACTTC.

CDR3 coding DNA: TGTGCCAGCCCCCCCTTGGGGGGTAACTCTGGGGCCAACGTCCTGACTTTC. It specifies CASPPLGGNSGANVLTF. The rearrangement joins TRBV9 to TRBJ2-6, with D maybe TRBD2 (6 bases). Trimming removed 7 bases at V and 0 bases at J, with 17 bases between. Germline CDR1 and CDR2: SGDLS and YYNGEE. This CDR3 is 17 amino acids long.

As DNA, the CDR3 is TGTGCCAGCAGCCGAGGGGGTCGGGGCTATGGCTACACCTTC. This encodes CASSRGGRGYGYTF. This chain joins TRBV7-6 and TRBJ1-2, with a possible D match to TRBD1 (6 bases). Trimming pared 5 bases from V and 4 bases from J, leaving 14 bases between. This CDR3 has 14 amino acids. Germline V lookup: CDR1 SGHVS, CDR2 FNYEAQ.

The chain couples TRBV4-3 to TRBJ2-1, with D uncertain. CDR1 and CDR2 from the germline V gene are LGHNA and YSLEER. The CDR3 length is 14 residues. The V gene lost 0 bases and the J gene lost 9 bases, with 12 bases spanning the gap. CDR3 loop: CASSQDPQRGEQFF. CDR3 bases: TGCGCCAGCAGCCAAGATCCCCAACGAGGTGAGCAGTTCTTC.

V and J are TRBV6-5 and TRBJ1-2; 7 bases map to TRBD1. The V gene's germline CDR1 is MNHEY and CDR2 SVGAGI. V lost 4 bases and J lost 8; bases outside the gene matches: 10. This CDR3 is 14 amino acids long. This CDR3 is CASSSPTGLGGYTF. DNA for the CDR3: TGTGCCAGCAGTTCCCCGACAGGGCTAGGGGGCTACACCTTC.

The chain couples TRBV7-8 to TRBJ2-1; 7 nucleotides align to TRBD2. The CDR3 is made up of 15 amino acids. V shed 0 bases, J shed 2 bases, and the junction held 1 base outside the gene matches. Germline CDR1 is SGHVS and CDR2 is FQNEAQ. The CDR3 loop is CASSLAAGAYNEQFF. In DNA form, the CDR3 reads TGTGCCAGCAGCTTAGCTGCGGGGGCCTACAATGAGCAGTTCTTC.